What follows is one T cell receptor (beta chain) and its context. This record belongs to a study of shared clonotypes between healthy human individuals. The CDR3 contains 13 residues. With 6 bases clipped from V and 2 bases from J, the junction kept 2 bases outside the gene matches. CDR1 and CDR2 (germline): KGHSH, LQKENI. Data came from immunoSEQ multiplex PCR; TCRdb stores just in-frame clones and leaves some out. The repertoire holds about 380,000 clones, with around 96% as singletons. CD45RO+ cells and CCR7-negative CD45RA+ TemRA cells were combined as CD8 memory. Input material: memory CD8+ T cells sorted from blood. This sample's subset: CD45RO+ cells pooled with CCR7-negative TemRA cells. This TCR derives from a man younger than 40 in good health. The chain couples TRBV18 to TRBJ2-3, with TRBD1 identical over 7 bases. CDR3 nucleotides: TGTGCCAGCTCGGGACAGTACACAGATACGCAGTATTTT. Protein product: CASSGQYTDTQYF.